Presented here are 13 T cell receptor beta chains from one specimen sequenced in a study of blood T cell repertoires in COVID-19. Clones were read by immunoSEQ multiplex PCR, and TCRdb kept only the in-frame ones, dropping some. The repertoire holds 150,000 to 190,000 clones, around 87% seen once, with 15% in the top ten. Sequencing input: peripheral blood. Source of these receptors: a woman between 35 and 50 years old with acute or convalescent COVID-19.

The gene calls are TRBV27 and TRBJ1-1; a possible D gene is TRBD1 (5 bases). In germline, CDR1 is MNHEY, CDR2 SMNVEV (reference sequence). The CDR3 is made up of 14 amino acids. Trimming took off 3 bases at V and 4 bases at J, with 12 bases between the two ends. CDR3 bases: TGTGCCAGCAGTTTTGGAGGGGAGGGCACTGAAGCTTTCTTT. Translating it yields CASSFGGEGTEAFF.

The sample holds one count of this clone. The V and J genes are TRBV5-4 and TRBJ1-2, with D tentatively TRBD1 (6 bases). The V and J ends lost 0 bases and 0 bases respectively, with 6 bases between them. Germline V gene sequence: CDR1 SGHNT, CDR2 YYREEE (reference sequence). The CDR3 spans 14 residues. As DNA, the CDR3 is TGTGCCAGCAGCTTGGGACAGGCTAACTATGGCTACACCTTC. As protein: CASSLGQANYGYTF.

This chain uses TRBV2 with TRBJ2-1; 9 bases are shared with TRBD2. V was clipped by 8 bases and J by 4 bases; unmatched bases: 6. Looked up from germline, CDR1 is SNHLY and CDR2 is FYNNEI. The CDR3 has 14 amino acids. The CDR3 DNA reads TGTGCCAGCTCGGGACTAGCAGATTACAATGAGCAGTTCTTC. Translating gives CASSGLADYNEQFF.

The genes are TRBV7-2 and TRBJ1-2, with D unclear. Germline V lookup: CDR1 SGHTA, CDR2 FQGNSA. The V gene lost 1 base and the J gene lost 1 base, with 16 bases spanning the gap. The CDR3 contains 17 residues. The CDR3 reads CASSLGFGVALNYGYTF. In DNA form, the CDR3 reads TGTGCCAGCAGCTTAGGATTCGGTGTAGCACTTAACTATGGCTACACCTTC.

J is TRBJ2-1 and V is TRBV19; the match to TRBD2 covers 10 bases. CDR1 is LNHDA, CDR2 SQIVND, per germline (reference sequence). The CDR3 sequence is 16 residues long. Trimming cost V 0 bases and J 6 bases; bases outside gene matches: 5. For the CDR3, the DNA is TGTGCCAGTAGTATAGATCTAGCGGGAGTTATCAATGAGCAGTTCTTC. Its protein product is CASSIDLAGVINEQFF.

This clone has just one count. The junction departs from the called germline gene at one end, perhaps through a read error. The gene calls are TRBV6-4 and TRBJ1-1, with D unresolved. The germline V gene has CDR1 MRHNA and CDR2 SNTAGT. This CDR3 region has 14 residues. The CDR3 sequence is CASSYSRFRTEAFF. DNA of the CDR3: TGTGCCAGCAGTTACTCCAGGTTTCGCACTGAAGCTTTCTTT.

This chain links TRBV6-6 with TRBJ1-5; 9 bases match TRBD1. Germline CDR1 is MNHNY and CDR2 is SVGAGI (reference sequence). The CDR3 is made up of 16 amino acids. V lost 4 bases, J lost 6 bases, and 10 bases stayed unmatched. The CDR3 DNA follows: TGTGCCAGCAGTTCGTTGAAAACAGGGGGCACTCAGCCCCAGCATTTT. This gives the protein CASSSLKTGGTQPQHF.

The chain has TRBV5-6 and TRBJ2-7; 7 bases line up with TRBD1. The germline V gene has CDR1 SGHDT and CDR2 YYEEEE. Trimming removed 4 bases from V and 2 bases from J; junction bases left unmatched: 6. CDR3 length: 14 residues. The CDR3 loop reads CASSQGGSPYEQYF. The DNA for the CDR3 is TGTGCCAGCAGCCAAGGGGGCAGTCCCTACGAGCAGTACTTC.

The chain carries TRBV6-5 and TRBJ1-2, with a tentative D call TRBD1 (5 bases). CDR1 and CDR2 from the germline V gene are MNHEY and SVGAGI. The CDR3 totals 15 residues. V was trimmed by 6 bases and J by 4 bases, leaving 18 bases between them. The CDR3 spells CASSEVGPRGYGYTF. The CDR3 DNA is TGTGCCAGCAGCGAGGTCGGGCCAAGGGGCTATGGCTACACCTTC.

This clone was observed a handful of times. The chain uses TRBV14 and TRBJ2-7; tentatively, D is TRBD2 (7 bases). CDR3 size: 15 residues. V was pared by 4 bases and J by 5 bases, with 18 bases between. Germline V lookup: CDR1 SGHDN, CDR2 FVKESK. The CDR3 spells CASSPFEGGENEQYF. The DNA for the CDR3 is TGTGCCAGCAGCCCCTTCGAGGGGGGGGAGAACGAGCAGTACTTC. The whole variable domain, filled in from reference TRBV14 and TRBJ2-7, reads EAGVTQFPSHSVIEKGQTVTLRCDPISGHDNLYWYRRVMGKEIKFLLHFVKESKQDESGMPNNRFLAERTGGTYSTLKVQPAELEDSGVYFCASSPFEGGENEQYFGPGTRLTVT.

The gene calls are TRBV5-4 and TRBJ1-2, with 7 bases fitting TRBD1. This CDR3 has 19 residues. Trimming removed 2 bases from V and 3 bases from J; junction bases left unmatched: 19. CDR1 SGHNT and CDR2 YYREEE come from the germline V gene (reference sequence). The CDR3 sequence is CASSFILQGIIRPHYGYTF. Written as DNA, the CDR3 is TGTGCCAGCAGCTTTATCCTACAGGGGATCATCCGTCCTCACTATGGCTACACCTTC.

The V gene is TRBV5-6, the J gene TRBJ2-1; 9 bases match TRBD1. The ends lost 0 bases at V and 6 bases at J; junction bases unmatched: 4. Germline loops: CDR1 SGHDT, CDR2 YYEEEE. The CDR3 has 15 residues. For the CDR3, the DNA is TGTGCCAGCAGCTTGGCCGGGACAGGGCTCAATGAGCAGTTCTTC. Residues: CASSLAGTGLNEQFF.

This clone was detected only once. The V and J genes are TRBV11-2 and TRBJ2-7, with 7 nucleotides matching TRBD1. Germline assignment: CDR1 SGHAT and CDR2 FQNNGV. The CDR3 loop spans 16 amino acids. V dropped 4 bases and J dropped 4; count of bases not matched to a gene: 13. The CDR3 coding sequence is TGTGCCAGCAGCTCCCCCCCGGGACAGCTCCCTTACGAGCAGTACTTC. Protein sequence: CASSSPPGQLPYEQYF.